This T cell receptor beta chain was sequenced in a study of technical replicates of blood from a handful of donors. Produced via immunoSEQ multiplex PCR; TCRdb's table is partial and in-frame only. The sample shows 60,000 to 90,000 clones, around 97% of them seen only once. CDR1 and CDR2 (germline): SGHKS, YYEKEE (reference sequence). The CDR3 covers 13 residues. Unmatched junction bases numbered 6, after V lost 7 bases and J lost 4 bases. The sequencing input was T cells isolated from PBMCs. The chain couples TRBV5-5 to TRBJ2-3, with 7 bases fitting TRBD2. The sequence came from a human donor in good health. The CDR3 bases are TGTGCCAGCGCATCTCGGGAGGCAGATACGCAGTATTTT. Its protein product is CASASREADTQYF.